The clone carrying this TCR beta chain showed up just a few times. The antigen is unknown. This sample was taken from a study of T cells after yellow fever vaccination. Study observations and caveats: A minor fraction of clonotypes spanned both CD4 and CD8 compartments.

A single record per CDR3 protein comes from TCRdb applying MiXCR to the 5' RACE reads. Of about 630,000 distinct CDR3 sequences listed, 9% to 15% are singletons. J lost 1 base, V lost 4 bases, and 4 bases had no gene match. CDR3 size: 14 residues. Germline loops: CDR1 SGHRS, CDR2 YFSETQ. The sequencing used PBMCs, collected on the day of the yellow fever booster vaccination. The sequence derives from a man aged 25-40 years who received the YFV17D yellow fever vaccine. The chain has TRBV5-1 and TRBJ1-1, with TRBD1 matching over 7 bases. The CDR3 loop is CASSGDSQNTEAFF. CDR3 nucleotide sequence: TGCGCCAGCAGCGGGGACAGCCAGAACACTGAAGCTTTCTTT.